This TCR beta chain is from a study of technical replicates of blood from a handful of donors. Libraries were prepared by immunoSEQ multiplex PCR; TCRdb keeps only in-frame clonotypes and omits some of them. Of about 97,000 clones in the sample, just over 95% were seen once. The germline V gene encodes CDR1 SGHVS and CDR2 FQNEAQ. The CDR3 loop spans 14 amino acids. V shed 0 bases and J shed 4 bases, with 9 bases lying between them. The TCR sequence derives from a human donor in good health. The specimen sequenced was T cells isolated from PBMCs. V and J are TRBV7-8 and TRBJ2-5; weak D call: TRBD1 (5 bases). The CDR3 here is CASSLAYQGETQYF. The CDR3 bases are TGTGCCAGCAGCTTAGCGTACCAGGGAGAGACCCAGTACTTC.